This record looks at one T cell receptor beta chain sequence and its context. What it binds is not known. This entry comes from a study of cytomegalovirus exposure and HLA in healthy donors. Study as a whole: Ancestry clustering placed around 81% of under 450 genotyped donors in the Caucasian-associated cluster. Overall study findings and caveats: Reported performance of the classifier showed diagnosis of cytomegalovirus status with high specificity and sensitivity. According to an earlier analysis, most TCR beta V segments yielded productive rearrangements about 87% or about 30% of the time. Sequencing had likely introduced a cluster of highly shared sequence variants as an artifact.

Primers: 60 Vbeta forward and 13 Jbeta reverse. Assay: immunoSEQ multiplex PCR; the TCRdb copy retains only in-frame clones and omits some. The sample consists of 150,000 or so clones, roughly 70% of them appearing once. Trimming removed 1 base at V and 0 bases at J, with 7 bases between. Germline V gene sequence: CDR1 LNHNV, CDR2 YYDKDF (reference sequence). The CDR3 has 14 amino acids. This receptor was identified in a man aged 18 to 29 in good health and CMV-seropositive. Sequencing used PBMCs. This chain joins TRBV15 and TRBJ2-7; possibly TRBD1 for D (5 bases). The CDR3 sequence: CATSRVGASYEQYF. The CDR3, as DNA: TGTGCCACCAGCAGAGTTGGGGCCTCCTACGAGCAGTACTTC. Supplemented by reference TRBV15 and TRBJ2-7, the full variable domain reads DAMVIQNPRYQVTQFGKPVTLSCSQTLNHNVMYWYQQKSSQAPKLLFHYYDKDFNNEADTPDNFQSRRPNTSFCFLDIRSPGLGDTAMYLCATSRVGASYEQYFGPGTRLTVT.